These 3 T cell receptor beta chains share one sample of origin, sequenced in a study of blood T cell repertoires in COVID-19. Clones were sequenced by immunoSEQ multiplex PCR, and TCRdb holds only the in-frame ones, with some missing. The sample holds some 150,000 clones, 85% to 90% seen once. Sample: peripheral blood. The source is a woman aged 55-70 years with COVID-19, enrolled during active disease.

This clone was found once. CDR3: CASSLNLQGLGEKLFF. The CDR3 DNA reads TGCGCCAGCAGCTTAAACTTACAGGGGTTAGGGGAAAAACTGTTTTTT. V and J are TRBV5-1 and TRBJ1-4; 7 bases align to TRBD1. This CDR3 has 16 amino acids. Looked up from germline, CDR1 is SGHRS and CDR2 is YFSETQ. The V segment lost 2 bases and the J segment 8 bases; nucleotides outside the gene matches: 12.

This clone was seen just once. The V gene is TRBV24-1, the J gene TRBJ2-2; 7 nucleotides agree with TRBD1. Germline V gene lookup returns CDR1 KGHDR and CDR2 SFDVKD. V trimming: 3 bases; J trimming: 5 bases; junction bases outside the gene matches: 8. This CDR3 has 16 amino acids. CDR3 in amino acids: CATSDARQGTTGELFF. The CDR3 bases are TGTGCCACCAGTGATGCAAGACAGGGAACGACCGGGGAGCTGTTTTTT.

V gene TRBV7-2 combines with J gene TRBJ1-1; D is possibly TRBD1 (6 bases). Germline values: CDR1 SGHTA, CDR2 FQGNSA. Trimming left V 3 bases short and J 4 bases short, with 12 bases between. CDR3 length: 14 residues. The CDR3 region has the DNA TGTGCCAGCAGCTTTCGGGGGGCGGTCACTGAAGCTTTCTTT. It codes for CASSFRGAVTEAFF.